This note documents a single TCR beta chain sequence. Its antigen is currently not known. It has no much larger one-base neighbor in the sample; base qualities were not kept. The data belong to a study of CDR3 diversity in severe acne (dated by TCRdb to between 2017 and 2020). The library relied on PCR. Sequenced on an Illumina HiSeq 2000. Through fastp at Q25 and MiXCR, TCRdb rebuilt clones from the public reads, retaining in-frame beta chains. All rows with the same CDR3 protein become a single entry with the most common DNA and genes. This sample holds approximately 79,000 distinct CDR3 sequences; 48% were observed only once. Together, the top ten hold roughly a tenth of the sample. The receptor was isolated from a male donor in good health, serving as a control. Sequences were obtained from blood.

CDR3 protein: CASSRQGQETQYF. The nucleotide sequence reads as follows: TGTGCCAGCTCGAGACAAGGCCAGGAGACCCAGTACTTC. The sequence joins TRBV3-1 to TRBJ2-5, with the identity of the D gene unclear. The CDR3, cysteine through phenylalanine, is 13 amino acids long. Just CDR3 DNA is preserved here, 39 bases in frame from base 1. For CDR1 and CDR2, the germline V gene (reference sequence) lists LGHDT and YNNKEL. The V and J ends are trimmed by 8 bases and 5 bases, leaving 15 bases between them.